The entry below describes one T cell receptor (beta chain). Its target is unknown. V lost 1 base and J 5 bases, leaving 5 bases between the germline ends. CDR3 length: 13 amino acids. The germline V gene has CDR1 LNHNV and CDR2 YYDKDF (reference sequence). This entry comes from a study of a mutant IDH1 vaccine in newly diagnosed glioma. Study summary: Males made up 62.5% and females roughly 38% of treated patients, whose mean age was 40.4 years. Most patients had radiochemotherapy with temozolomide before enrollment; others had one alone.

Overall study results and limits: Pseudoprogression appeared unlinked to shifts in leading peripheral T cell clonotypes.

Profiling relied on immunoSEQ multiplex PCR, and the TCRdb table lists in-frame clones only, not all of them. The table shows over 30,000 clones, with 65% to 80% occurring only once. The time point is: baseline, week 1 (first vaccination visit). The treatment: pre-vaccination baseline after standard-of-care therapy. Each of the donors came in with new WHO grade 3 or 4 astrocytomas that were IDH1-mutant and ATRX-lost. The sequences come from peripheral blood mononuclear cells (PBMCs), collected from a glioma patient treated with radiotherapy, temozolomide or both. J is TRBJ2-2 and V is TRBV15; D unclear. The source is a man aged 45-65 years with glioma. Some clones in this sample may be carry-over from other donors' samples. For the CDR3, the DNA is TGTGCCACCAGCAGAGTCCGAACCGGGGAGCTGTTTTTT. Translated, it gives CATSRVRTGELFF.